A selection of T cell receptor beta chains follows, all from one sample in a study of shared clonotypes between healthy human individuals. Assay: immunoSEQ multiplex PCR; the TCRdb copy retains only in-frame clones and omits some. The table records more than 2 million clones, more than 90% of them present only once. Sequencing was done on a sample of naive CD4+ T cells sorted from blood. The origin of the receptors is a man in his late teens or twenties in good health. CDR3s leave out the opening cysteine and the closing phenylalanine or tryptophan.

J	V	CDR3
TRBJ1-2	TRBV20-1	SATGPIGYT
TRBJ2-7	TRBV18	ASSPVGTGDEQY
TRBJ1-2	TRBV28	ASSPPRGYGYT
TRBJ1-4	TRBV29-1	SVVREGEKLF
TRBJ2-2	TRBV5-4	ASSPGHLTGELF
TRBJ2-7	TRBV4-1	ASSLGPQVLTYEQY
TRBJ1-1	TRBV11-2	ASSLGVSTEAF
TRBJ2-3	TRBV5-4	ASSKETRADTQY
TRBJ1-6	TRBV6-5	ASSYRRENSPLH
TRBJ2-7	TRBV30	AWSVQRGGPYEQY
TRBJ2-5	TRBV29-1	SVNKLGGETQY
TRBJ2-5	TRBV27	ASIPRTGGETQY
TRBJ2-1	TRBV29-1	SVDRSYNEQF
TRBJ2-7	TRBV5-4	ASSRGLTDSYEQY
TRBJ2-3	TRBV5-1	ASSRTGGQDTQY
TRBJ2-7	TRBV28	ASERGGEGHEQY
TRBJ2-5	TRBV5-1	ASSFRDREQETQY
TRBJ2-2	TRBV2	ASSGGLEHTGELF
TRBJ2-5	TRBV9	ASSPHGLAGAEVTQY
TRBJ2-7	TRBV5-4	ASSLAVSTRGSYEQY
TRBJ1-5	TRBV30	AWSQGQDQPQH
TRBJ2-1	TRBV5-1	ASSWVRLAPLDNEQF
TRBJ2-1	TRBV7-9	ASSKTGENEQF
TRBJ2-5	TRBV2	ASKYTGDRAVETQY
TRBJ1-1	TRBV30	AWSVALPSSTRSAF
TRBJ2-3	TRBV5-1	ASSLVAGADTQY
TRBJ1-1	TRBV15	ATSMGTLGKTEAF
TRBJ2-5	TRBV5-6	ASSLGMYQETQY
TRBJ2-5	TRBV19	ASSRDFGAETQY
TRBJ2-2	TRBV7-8	ASIKGHSGSNTGELF
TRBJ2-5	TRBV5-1	ASSLTGPPPTQY
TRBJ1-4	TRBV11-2	ASSPYVPPNEKLF
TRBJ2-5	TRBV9	ASSPSADTHGSGTQY